This TCR beta chain was profiled in a study of T-cell reconstitution after alpha-beta-depleted transplantation in children. In germline, CDR1 is SGHRS, CDR2 YFSETQ. This CDR3 is built from 18 residues. Germline trimming cut 4 bases from V and 8 bases from J; bases unmatched to any gene: 13. This clonotype was picked up many times. The antigen remains unidentified. Study-level points and caveats: After one year, T-cell counts and TCRbeta diversity mostly came from new T cells. After transplant, at about two months, alpha-beta T cells were reportedly derived from several hundred expanded graft clones.

Unique molecular identifiers were incorporated into the prepared TCRbeta library. TCRdb passed the PCR reads through MiXCR, listing each CDR3 protein once. The table shows 450,000 to 550,000 distinct CDR3 sequences, with 9.5% to 12% occurring only once. Sequences were derived from PBMCs, mostly from graft donor cells, sampled 180 days after TCRalphabeta/CD19-depleted stem cell transplant. The TCR sequence derives from a female patient between 2 and 15 years old who had a stem cell transplant for aplastic anemia, so the T cells may come from the graft donor. This chain uses TRBV5-1 with TRBJ2-3; 16 bases are shared with TRBD2. The CDR3 sequence: CASSTAGTSGRALSTQYF. The CDR3 bases are TGCGCCAGCAGCACAGCCGGGACTAGCGGGAGGGCCCTAAGTACGCAGTATTTT.